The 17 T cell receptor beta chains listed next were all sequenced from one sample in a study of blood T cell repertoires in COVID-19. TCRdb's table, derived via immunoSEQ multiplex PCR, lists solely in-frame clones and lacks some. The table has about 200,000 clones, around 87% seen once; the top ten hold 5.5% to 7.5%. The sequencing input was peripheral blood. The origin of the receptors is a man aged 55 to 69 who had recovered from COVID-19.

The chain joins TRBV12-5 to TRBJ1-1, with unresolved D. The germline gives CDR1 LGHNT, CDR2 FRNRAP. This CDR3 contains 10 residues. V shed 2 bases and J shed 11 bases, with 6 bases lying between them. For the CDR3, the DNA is TGTGCTAGTGGTTTGAGCTCGGCTTTCTTT. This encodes CASGLSSAFF.

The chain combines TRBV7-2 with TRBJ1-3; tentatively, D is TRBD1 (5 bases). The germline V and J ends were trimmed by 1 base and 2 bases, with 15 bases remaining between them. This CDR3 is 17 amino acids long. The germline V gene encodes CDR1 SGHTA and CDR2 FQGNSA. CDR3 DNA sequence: TGTGCCAGCAGCTTAGAGGTCCGGGGGTCGGCTGGAAACACCATATATTTT. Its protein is CASSLEVRGSAGNTIYF.

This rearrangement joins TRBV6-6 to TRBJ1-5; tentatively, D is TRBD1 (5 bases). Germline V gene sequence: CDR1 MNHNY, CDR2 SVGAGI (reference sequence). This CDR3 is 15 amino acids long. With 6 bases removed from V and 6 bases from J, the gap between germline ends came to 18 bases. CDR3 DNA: TGTGCCAGCAGCCTCGGGGGGAGTAGCCGTCAGCCCCAGCATTTT. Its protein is CASSLGGSSRQPQHF.

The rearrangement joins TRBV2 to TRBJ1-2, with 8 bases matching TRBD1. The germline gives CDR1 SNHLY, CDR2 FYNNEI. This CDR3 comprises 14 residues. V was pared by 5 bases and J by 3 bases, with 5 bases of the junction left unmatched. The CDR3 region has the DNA TGTGCCAGCAGTTCAGGGGGCGGGGACTATGGCTACACCTTC. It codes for CASSSGGGDYGYTF.

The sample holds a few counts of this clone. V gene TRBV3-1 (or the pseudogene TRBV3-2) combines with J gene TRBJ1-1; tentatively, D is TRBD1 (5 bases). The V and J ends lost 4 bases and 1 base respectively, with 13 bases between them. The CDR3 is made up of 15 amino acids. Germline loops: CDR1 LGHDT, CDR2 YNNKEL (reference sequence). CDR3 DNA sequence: TGTGCCAGCAGCCCTTTCCCCCAGGGGAACACTGAAGCTTTCTTT. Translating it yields CASSPFPQGNTEAFF.

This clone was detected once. The CDR3 here is CAWSVGATQYF. In DNA, the CDR3 is TGTGCCTGGAGTGTAGGAGCGACCCAGTACTTC. The rearrangement joins TRBV30 to TRBJ2-5; D uncertain. The CDR3 spans 11 residues. Germline V gives CDR1 GTSNPN, CDR2 SVGIG (reference sequence). The V and J ends lost 0 bases and 7 bases respectively, with 6 bases between them.

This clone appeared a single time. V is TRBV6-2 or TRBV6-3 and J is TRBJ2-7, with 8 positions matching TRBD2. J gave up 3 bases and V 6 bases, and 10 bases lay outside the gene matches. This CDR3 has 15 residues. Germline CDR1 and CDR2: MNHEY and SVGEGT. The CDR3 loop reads CASSRGGAGDYEQYF. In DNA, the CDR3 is TGTGCCAGCAGCCGGGGGGGGGCAGGGGACTACGAGCAGTACTTC.

CDR3 sequence: CASSLSTSAGEYEQYF. The CDR3 bases are TGTGCCAGCAGCTTGTCGACGTCGGCAGGGGAGTACGAGCAGTACTTC. The chain couples TRBV11-2 to TRBJ2-7; D possibly corresponds to TRBD1 (6 bases). Trimming left V 3 bases short and J 4 bases short, with 19 bases between. The CDR3 runs to 16 residues. CDR1 and CDR2 (germline): SGHAT, FQNNGV.

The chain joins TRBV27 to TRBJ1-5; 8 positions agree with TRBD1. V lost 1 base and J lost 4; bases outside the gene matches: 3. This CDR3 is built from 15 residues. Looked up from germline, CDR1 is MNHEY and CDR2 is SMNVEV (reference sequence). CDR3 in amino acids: CASSLWGQANQPQHF. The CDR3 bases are TGTGCCAGCAGTTTATGGGGACAGGCTAATCAGCCCCAGCATTTT.

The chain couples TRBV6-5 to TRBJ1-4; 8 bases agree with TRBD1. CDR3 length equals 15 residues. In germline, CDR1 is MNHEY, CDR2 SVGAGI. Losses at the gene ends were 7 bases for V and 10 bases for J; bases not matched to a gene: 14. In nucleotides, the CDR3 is TGTGCCAGCACTCAACGACAGGGGAGTTTAGGAAAACTGTTTTTT. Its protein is CASTQRQGSLGKLFF.

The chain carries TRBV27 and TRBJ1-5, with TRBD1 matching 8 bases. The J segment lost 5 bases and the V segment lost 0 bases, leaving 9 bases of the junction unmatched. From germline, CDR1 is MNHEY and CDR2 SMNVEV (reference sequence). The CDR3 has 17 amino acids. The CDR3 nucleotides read TGTGCCAGCAGTTTATCGATTACGGACAGGGACCATCAGCCCCAGCATTTT. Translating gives CASSLSITDRDHQPQHF.

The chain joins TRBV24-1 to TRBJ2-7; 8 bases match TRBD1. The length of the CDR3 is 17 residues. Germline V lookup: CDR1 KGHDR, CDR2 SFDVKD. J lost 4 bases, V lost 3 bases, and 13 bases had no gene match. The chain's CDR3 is CATSDPTGEGRLYEQYF. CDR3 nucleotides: TGTGCCACCAGTGATCCGACAGGGGAAGGGCGTTTGTACGAGCAGTACTTC.

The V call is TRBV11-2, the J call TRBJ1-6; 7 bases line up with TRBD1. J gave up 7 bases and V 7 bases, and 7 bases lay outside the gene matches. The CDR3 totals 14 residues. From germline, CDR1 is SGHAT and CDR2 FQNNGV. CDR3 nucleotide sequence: TGTGCCAGCAATCCGGGACAGCAAAATTCACCCCTCCACTTT. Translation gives CASNPGQQNSPLHF.

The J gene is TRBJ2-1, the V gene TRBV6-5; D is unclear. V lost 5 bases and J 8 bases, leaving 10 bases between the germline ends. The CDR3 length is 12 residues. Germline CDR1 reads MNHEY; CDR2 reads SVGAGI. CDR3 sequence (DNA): TGTGCCAGCAGTCCCTCCCCCCATGAGCAGTTCTTC. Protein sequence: CASSPSPHEQFF.

The CDR3 is CASSVDEGTSEQYF. CDR3 coding DNA: TGTGCCAGCAGCGTGGATGAGGGTACTAGCGAGCAGTACTTC. This rearrangement joins TRBV5-4 to TRBJ2-7; perhaps TRBD2 as D (5 bases). This CDR3 spans 14 amino acids. CDR1 SGHNT and CDR2 YYREEE come from the germline V gene (reference sequence). The V and J ends lost 4 bases and 6 bases respectively, with 17 bases between them.

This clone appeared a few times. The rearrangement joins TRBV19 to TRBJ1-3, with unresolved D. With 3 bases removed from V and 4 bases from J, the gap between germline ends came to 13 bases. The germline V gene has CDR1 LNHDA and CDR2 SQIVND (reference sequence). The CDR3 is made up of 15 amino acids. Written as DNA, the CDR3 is TGTGCCAGTAGTATGGGAGGCGCGTACGGAAACACCATATATTTT. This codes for CASSMGGAYGNTIYF.

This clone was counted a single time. The CDR3 reads CASSPRRTDGRDEQFF. The CDR3 DNA reads TGTGCCAGCTCCCCTCGTCGGACGGACGGGAGGGATGAGCAGTTCTTC. The chain has TRBV18 and TRBJ2-1, with 8 nucleotides matching TRBD2. The CDR3 spans 16 residues. Trimming at V came to 6 bases and at J to 8 bases, leaving 15 bases not matched to a gene. Per the germline V gene, CDR1 is KGHSH and CDR2 is LQKENI.